Listed here are 9 T cell receptor beta chains from one sample, sequenced in a study of blood T cell repertoires in COVID-19. Using immunoSEQ multiplex PCR, the repertoire was profiled, and TCRdb retains in-frame clones only, with some absent. The table lists 300,000 to 400,000 clones, more than 80% of them singletons. Sequenced input: peripheral blood. The receptor source for this set is a woman under 40 with COVID-19, enrolled during active disease.

This sequence joins TRBV10-2 and TRBJ2-1; 11 bases agree with TRBD2. The ends lost 6 bases at V and 4 bases at J; junction bases unmatched: 2. The CDR3 runs 14 residues. Germline CDR1 reads WSHSY; CDR2 reads SAAADI. CDR3 in amino acids: CASRGLAGYNEQFF. The CDR3 DNA is TGCGCCAGCAGAGGACTAGCGGGTTACAATGAGCAGTTCTTC.

The chain is built from TRBV28 and TRBJ2-3, with 16 nucleotides matching TRBD2. Trimming removed 2 bases from V and 6 bases from J; junction bases left unmatched: 5. Germline V gene data show CDR1 as MDHEN and CDR2 as SYDVKM. The CDR3 is 17 amino acids. CDR3 protein: CASSLPGTSGGADTQYF. In DNA, the CDR3 is TGTGCCAGCAGTTTACCCGGGACTAGCGGGGGGGCCGATACGCAGTATTTT.

The chain uses TRBV6-2 or TRBV6-3 and TRBJ2-5; D is possibly TRBD1 (6 bases). CDR1 and CDR2 from the germline V gene are MNHEY and SVGEGT. V lost 6 bases to trimming and J lost 2 bases, with 13 bases between them. This CDR3 is 14 amino acids long. CDR3 amino acids: CASSNEGQQETQYF. CDR3 nucleotides: TGTGCCAGCAGCAATGAAGGACAGCAAGAGACCCAGTACTTC.

The rearrangement joins TRBV29-1 to TRBJ2-2, with D possibly being TRBD2 (6 bases). The CDR3 is 17 residues long. The germline V and J ends were trimmed by 4 bases and 0 bases, with 18 bases remaining between them. CDR1 and CDR2 (germline): SQVTM, ANQGSEA. The CDR3 bases are TGCAGCGTTGGGAGTCCCCTTAGCGGAACGAACACCGGGGAGCTGTTTTTT. It codes for CSVGSPLSGTNTGELFF.

The CDR3, as DNA: TGTGCCAGCAAGGAGGAAGGGTACACCGGGGAGCTGTTTTTT. This codes for CASKEEGYTGELFF. The chain couples TRBV6-5 to TRBJ2-2, with D possibly matching TRBD2 (5 bases). The ends were cut back, 7 bases at V and 3 bases at J, with 12 bases in the middle. This CDR3 comprises 14 residues. The germline gives CDR1 MNHEY, CDR2 SVGAGI.

This rearrangement joins TRBV5-1 to TRBJ2-2, with D tentatively TRBD2 (7 bases). The germline CDR1 and CDR2 sequences are SGHRS and YFSETQ. CDR3 size: 15 residues. The V end lost 4 bases, the J end lost 4 bases, and 14 bases lay between the germline ends. CDR3 residues: CASSREGGGTGELFF. In DNA form, the CDR3 reads TGCGCCAGCAGCCGAGAGGGAGGGGGCACCGGGGAGCTGTTTTTT.

The rearrangement uses TRBV6-1 and TRBJ1-2, with D unresolved. The CDR3 loop spans 12 amino acids. The germline gives CDR1 MNHNS, CDR2 SASEGT. Trimming removed 1 base at V and 6 bases at J, with 6 bases between. Written as DNA, the CDR3 is TGTGCCAGCAGTGAAGGAGTAAATGGCTACACCTTC. Protein product: CASSEGVNGYTF.

V is TRBV2 and J is TRBJ1-2; 9 nucleotides align to TRBD1. The germline V gene encodes CDR1 SNHLY and CDR2 FYNNEI. Trimming at V came to 2 bases and at J to 3 bases, leaving 1 base not matched to a gene. This CDR3 is built from 14 residues. CDR3 region: CASSERDRDYGYTF. CDR3 bases: TGTGCCAGCAGTGAACGGGACAGGGACTATGGCTACACCTTC.

This chain links TRBV7-9 with TRBJ1-4; 8 bases are shared with TRBD1. The CDR3 is made up of 15 amino acids. Germline loops: CDR1 SEHNR, CDR2 FQNEAQ (reference sequence). The V gene end was trimmed by 5 bases and the J gene end by 8 bases; junction bases not matched to a gene: 10. The CDR3 DNA reads as TGTGCCAGCAGCCCCGGACAGGGCGGAGGGGAAAAACTGTTTTTT. It encodes CASSPGQGGGEKLFF.